This note documents a single TCR beta chain sequence. Its cognate antigen is unknown. Trimming took off 0 bases at V and 4 bases at J, with 19 bases between the two ends. The CDR3 is 17 residues long. CDR1 SGDLS and CDR2 YYNGEE come from the germline V gene. This entry is derived from a study of cytomegalovirus exposure and HLA in healthy donors. Study observations and caveats: Upon later analysis, TCR association rates were observed to vary by HLA locus, being highest for DRB1 and lowest for HLA-C. A missense variant in DCLRE1C was later tied to TCR beta V- and J-gene trimming. Most TCR sequences showed up rarely, but some public TCRs showed up in many donors. Reportedly, cytomegalovirus status was diagnosed with high sensitivity and specificity.

PCR amplification relied on 60 Vbeta primers (plus 13 Jbeta primers). Some clones are missing from TCRdb's copy, which holds only in-frame ones; the method was immunoSEQ multiplex PCR. The table records 60,000 or so clones, around three quarters of them present only once. The sample consisted of PBMCs. The chain recombines TRBV9 with TRBJ1-1; tentatively, D is TRBD1 (5 bases). The source of this sequence is a middle-aged woman in good health and CMV-seropositive. CDR3 sequence reads: CASSVDVGGIEFTEAFF. CDR3 nucleotide sequence: TGTGCCAGCAGCGTAGACGTCGGGGGTATCGAGTTCACTGAAGCTTTCTTT.